The rows below give T cell receptor beta chains drawn from one sample of a study of T cell responses to AZD1222 COVID-19 vaccine. Produced via immunoSEQ multiplex PCR; TCRdb's table is partial and in-frame only. Of approximately 150,000 clones in the sample, approximately 91% were seen once. The starting material was peripheral blood, obtained 28 days after the second AZD1222 dose. These receptors all stem from an adult who received the AZD1222 COVID-19 vaccine. The CDR3 runs from the conserved cysteine through the conserved F or W. A D gene is named only where the DNA matches it firmly. Rows may omit the clone size; those that give it use once, few, many or a size class.

d_call j_call v_call cdr3_length clone_size cdr3_nt cdr3_aa
. TRBJ2-4 TRBV19 14 . TGTGCCAGTACCCCTAGGGAGGTTTGGAACATTCAGTACTTC CASTPREVWNIQYF
. TRBJ1-1 TRBV18 15 . TGTGCCAGCTCACCCCCAGGGAGGGGGAACACTGAAGCTTTCTTT CASSPPGRGNTEAFF
. TRBJ2-5 TRBV29-1 13 . TGCAGCGTTGAAGCGGAGTACCAAGAGACCCAGTACTTC CSVEAEYQETQYF
. TRBJ1-1 TRBV5-8 14 . TGTGCCAGCAGCTCCTGGGTAGCCAACACTGAAGCTTTCTTT CASSSWVANTEAFF
. TRBJ1-5 TRBV6-5 15 . TGTGCCAGCAGAGTTGACATAAATAGCAATCAGCCCCAGCATTTT CASRVDINSNQPQHF
. TRBJ1-1 TRBV4-2 14 . TGTGCCAGCAGCCAAGCGGTCGGCAACACTGAAGCTTTCTTT CASSQAVGNTEAFF
. TRBJ1-1 TRBV7-3 13 . TGTGCCAGCAGCTTAAGGGCTAACACTGAAGCTTTCTTT CASSLRANTEAFF
. TRBJ2-3 TRBV18 13 . TGTGCCAGCTCAGGGGTTAAGGGAGATACGCAGTATTTT CASSGVKGDTQYF
TRBD2 TRBJ2-5 TRBV5-1 18 . TGCGCCAGCAGCTTAGGGACTAGCGGGGCTGGGCCCCAAGAGACCCAGTACTTC CASSLGTSGAGPQETQYF
. TRBJ1-5 TRBV18 14 . TGTGCCAGCTCACCATCGACAGGAAATCAGCCCCAGCATTTT CASSPSTGNQPQHF
. TRBJ1-6 TRBV6-5 14 . TGTGCCAGCAGTTACGGTCAGGATAATTCACCCCTCCACTTT CASSYGQDNSPLHF
TRBD2 TRBJ2-1 TRBV9 15 few TGTGCCAGCAGCGTAGGAGGGACTAGCTTCAATGAGCAGTTCTTC CASSVGGTSFNEQFF
TRBD2 TRBJ2-3 TRBV2 15 . TGTGCCAGCAGTGAAGCTGGCGGGAGCTCAGATACGCAGTATTTT CASSEAGGSSDTQYF
. TRBJ2-7 TRBV11-2 15 . TGTGCCAGCAGTCCGACCAGGGGACCAGCGTACGAGCAGTACTTC CASSPTRGPAYEQYF
. TRBJ1-6 TRBV30 13 . TGTGCCTGGGGGGGGGTGCGGAATTCACCCCTCCACTTT CAWGGVRNSPLHF
. TRBJ2-1 TRBV5-1 15 . TGCGCCAGCAGCTTGGTAGTGGACTCCTACAATGAGCAGTTCTTC CASSLVVDSYNEQFF
. TRBJ1-5 TRBV19 15 . TGTGCCAGTAGTATAGTATTGGCTAGCAATCAGCCCCAGCATTTT CASSIVLASNQPQHF
TRBD1 TRBJ2-3 TRBV9 18 once TGTGCCAGCAGCGCTAGCCCGCGGGGGACAGGGGGCAGAGATACGCAGTATTTT CASSASPRGTGGRDTQYF
. TRBJ1-5 TRBV27 17 . TGTGCCAGCAGTTCTCGCCCAGGGCGGTGGGGCAATCAGCCCCAGCATTTT CASSSRPGRWGNQPQHF
TRBD1 TRBJ2-1 TRBV4-1 16 . TGCGCCAGCAGCTTACTAGGGGCAGGGGGTAACAATGAGCAGTTCTTC CASSLLGAGGNNEQFF
TRBD1 TRBJ2-6 TRBV5-1 22 once TGCGCCAGCAGCCGATCGAGACCGGGACAGCTTCCGTTGAACTCTGGGGTCAACGTCCTGACTTTC CASSRSRPGQLPLNSGVNVLTF
. TRBJ2-7 TRBV19 15 few TGTGCCAGTAGTATCCTAGGGAGTACGGAAGGCGAGCAGTACTTC CASSILGSTEGEQYF
TRBD1 TRBJ2-7 TRBV7-2 16 . TGTGCCAGCAGCCCATTTGCGGACAGGGTTGGAAACGAGCAGTACTTC CASSPFADRVGNEQYF
. TRBJ2-2 TRBV5-4 15 few TGTGCCAGCAGCATAGGAGTAAGGGGAACCGGGGAGCTGTTTTTT CASSIGVRGTGELFF
. TRBJ2-7 TRBV9 12 . TGTGCCAGCAGCCTCAACGGAAGAGAGCAGTACTTC CASSLNGREQYF
TRBD1 TRBJ1-2 TRBV28 14 . TGTGCCAGCAGTTTTTATGGGACAGGGGATGGCTACACCTTC CASSFYGTGDGYTF
TRBD2 TRBJ2-1 TRBV19 17 . TGTGCCAGTAGTATGGGGCTAGCGGGAAAAGGTTACAATGAGCAGTTCTTC CASSMGLAGKGYNEQFF
. TRBJ2-2 TRBV10-3 13 . TGTGCAACAAACCCCGGTAACACCGGGGAGCTGTTTTTT CATNPGNTGELFF
. TRBJ1-3 TRBV6-5 10 . TGTGCCAGCTCTGGAAACACCATATATTTT CASSGNTIYF
. TRBJ2-3 TRBV21-1 22 . TGTGCCAGCAGCAAAGATTCAGCAGCTATCTCCGGGACATTTACTAGCACAGATACGCAGTATTTT CASSKDSAAISGTFTSTDTQYF
TRBD2 TRBJ2-2 TRBV4-1 16 . TGCGCCAGCAGCCACGGCGGGAGGGCCGACACCGGGGAGCTGTTTTTT CASSHGGRADTGELFF
. TRBJ2-3 TRBV5-8 11 . TGTGCCAGCAGCTTTGGGGATACGCAGTATTTT CASSFGDTQYF
. TRBJ2-7 TRBV6-5 13 . TGTGCCAGCAAAACAGGCAAGGACTACGAGCAGTACTTC CASKTGKDYEQYF
TRBD1 TRBJ1-1 TRBV18 14 once TGTGCCAGCTCACCCGGGACAGGGGACACTGAAGCTTTCTTT CASSPGTGDTEAFF
TRBD1 TRBJ1-1 TRBV18 14 few TGTGCCAGCTCACCGACAGGGGCTGACACTGAAGCTTTCTTT CASSPTGADTEAFF
. TRBJ2-3 TRBV27 11 . TGTGCCAGCAGTCTCACAGATACGCAGTATTTT CASSLTDTQYF
. TRBJ2-7 TRBV10-3 18 . TGTGCCATCAGTGACGCCCGAACCGGAACAGGGTACTCCTACGAGCAGTACTTC CAISDARTGTGYSYEQYF
TRBD1 TRBJ1-1 TRBV9 13 . TGTGCCAGCAGCCCCCCGACAGGGTCTGAAGCTTTCTTT CASSPPTGSEAFF
. TRBJ1-1 TRBV18 18 . TGTGCCAGCTCACCACTAGTCGGAGTGCGGCGGGTGAACACTGAAGCTTTCTTT CASSPLVGVRRVNTEAFF
TRBD1 TRBJ2-7 TRBV12-5 15 . TGTGCTAGTGGTCCCCCCGACAGGGGGGCCTACGAGCAGTACTTC CASGPPDRGAYEQYF
. TRBJ1-5 TRBV12-1 15 once TGTGCCAGCAGCTTTGAAAGACATATCGGTCAGCCCCAGCATTTT CASSFERHIGQPQHF
TRBD1 TRBJ2-5 TRBV5-4 15 . TGTGCCAGCAGTTACCGGGACAGGGGTGTGAAGACCCAGTACTTC CASSYRDRGVKTQYF
. TRBJ1-5 TRBV19 19 . TGTGCCAGTAGTGAGCCCCCCAAGAGGAGGGACCTTAGCAATCAGCCCCAGCATTTT CASSEPPKRRDLSNQPQHF
. TRBJ1-2 TRBV30 13 . TGTGCCTGGAGTGTACAGTTGGAGGATGGCTACACCTTC CAWSVQLEDGYTF
. TRBJ2-3 TRBV3-1/TRBV3-2 14 . TGTGCCAGCAGCCTAGGCGGCGGGACAGATACGCAGTATTTT CASSLGGGTDTQYF
TRBD1 TRBJ2-5 TRBV18 15 . TGTGCCAGCTCAACCGGGACAGGGGGCGGCGAGACCCAGTACTTC CASSTGTGGGETQYF
TRBD1 TRBJ1-4 TRBV15 16 . TGTGCCACCAGCAGAGATCGGGACAGGGACGGTGAAAAACTGTTTTTT CATSRDRDRDGEKLFF
. TRBJ1-1 TRBV19 12 . TGTGCCAGTAGTATCCCTGCCACTGAAGCTTTCTTT CASSIPATEAFF
TRBD1 TRBJ1-1 TRBV5-6 13 . TGTGCCAGCAGCCTAGGACAGGGGATAGGAGCTTTCTTT CASSLGQGIGAFF
TRBD2 TRBJ2-7 TRBV6-4 14 . TGTGCCATCGGGGGGAGGCCCCAGAGCTACGAGCAGTACTTC CAIGGRPQSYEQYF
. TRBJ1-6 TRBV9 13 . TGTGCCAGCAGCGTAGTAGGGAATTCACCCCTCCACTTT CASSVVGNSPLHF
. TRBJ1-6 TRBV6-5 13 once TGTGCCAGCAGCAATACGAGGGGTTCACCCCTCCACTTT CASSNTRGSPLHF
. TRBJ1-2 TRBV10-2 15 . TGCGCCAGCAGTGAGTCCACGGCAGCTAACTATGGCTACACCTTC CASSESTAANYGYTF